These T cell receptor beta chains were read from a single sample in a study of blood T cell repertoires in COVID-19. Some clones are missing from TCRdb's copy, which holds only in-frame ones; the method was immunoSEQ multiplex PCR. The sample lists tens of thousands of clones; 70% to 80% were seen once. The sequenced sample consisted of peripheral blood. The receptor set was obtained from a human donor in a cohort sampled during active COVID-19. Both conserved end residues are part of each CDR3. The D gene is left open where the match is weak. Clone sizes are given selectively: once, few, many, or a class where the clone is expanded.

>few|TRBJ1-2|-|TRBV10-3
CAISETGSYGYTF
TGTGCCATCAGTGAGACTGGTTCGTATGGCTACACCTTC
>large|TRBJ2-4|TRBD1|TRBV4-2
CASSHRQGKNIQYF
TGTGCCAGCAGCCACCGACAGGGCAAAAACATTCAGTACTTC
>-|TRBJ2-3|TRBD1|TRBV10-1
CASSPGQGEDTQYF
TGCGCCAGCAGTCCCGGTCAGGGGGAAGATACGCAGTATTTT
>-|TRBJ2-7|TRBD2|TRBV19
CASSQPGGRVYEQYF
TGTGCCAGTAGCCAGCCCGGCGGGAGAGTCTACGAGCAGTACTTC
>-|TRBJ1-2|TRBD1|TRBV28
CASSLLKTGNSLFYGYTF
TGTGCCAGCAGTTTACTGAAGACAGGGAACAGTTTATTTTATGGCTACACCTTC
>-|TRBJ2-1|TRBD2|TRBV7-3
CASSFGGGANEQFF
TGTGCCAGCAGCTTTGGCGGGGGGGCCAATGAGCAGTTCTTC
>-|TRBJ2-5|TRBD2|TRBV19
CASSISGGVETQYF
TGTGCCAGTAGTATAAGCGGGGGGGTGGAGACCCAGTACTTC
>-|TRBJ2-3|TRBD2|TRBV7-3
CASSNLAGVTDTQYF
TGTGCCAGCAGCAACCTAGCGGGAGTCACAGATACGCAGTATTTT
>-|TRBJ2-7|-|TRBV7-8
CASSLPGGAYEQYF
TGTGCCAGCAGCTTACCAGGAGGAGCCTACGAGCAGTACTTC
>-|TRBJ2-5|TRBD1|TRBV7-3
CASSSGQGETQYF
TGTGCCAGCAGCAGCGGACAGGGTGAGACCCAGTACTTC
>many|TRBJ2-3|TRBD1|TRBV9
CASSDNRGQTDTQYF
TGTGCCAGCAGCGATAACAGGGGACAAACAGATACGCAGTATTTT
>-|TRBJ1-5|-|TRBV18
CASSPSNPQGGQPQHF
TGTGCCAGCTCACCTTCGAATCCCCAGGGCGGTCAGCCCCAGCATTTT
>-|TRBJ2-5|TRBD2|TRBV28
CASRTAGGIQETQYF
TGTGCCAGCCGGACAGCGGGAGGTATACAAGAGACCCAGTACTTC
>-|TRBJ2-1|TRBD2|TRBV28
CASSGGGGSSYNEQFF
TGTGCCAGCAGTGGCGGGGGGGGGAGCTCCTACAATGAGCAGTTCTTC
>-|TRBJ2-5|-|TRBV11-3
CASSLGPKETQYF
TGTGCCAGCAGCCTGGGCCCGAAAGAGACCCAGTACTTC
>-|TRBJ1-2|-|TRBV19
CASTRTANNYGYTF
TGTGCCAGTACCCGGACAGCTAATAACTATGGCTACACCTTC
>-|TRBJ1-5|-|TRBV6-5
CASSWAQGGNQPQHF
TGTGCCAGCAGTTGGGCTCAGGGTGGCAATCAGCCCCAGCATTTT
>-|TRBJ1-4|TRBD1|TRBV28
CASSSPGTGGEKLFF
TGTGCCAGCAGTTCCCCTGGGACAGGGGGTGAAAAACTGTTTTTT
>-|TRBJ2-3|-|TRBV10-3
CAISEAGTDTQYF
TGTGCCATCAGTGAGGCAGGCACAGATACGCAGTATTTT
>-|TRBJ2-5|-|TRBV28
CASSLEASATQYF
TGTGCCAGCAGTTTGGAAGCGTCGGCGACCCAGTACTTC
>-|TRBJ2-4|-|TRBV30
CAWSVLGGRNIQYF
TGTGCCTGGAGTGTACTAGGGGGTCGGAACATTCAGTACTTC
>few|TRBJ2-5|TRBD2|TRBV7-8
CASSFRLAGQETQYF
TGTGCCAGCAGCTTTAGACTAGCGGGGCAAGAGACCCAGTACTTC
>-|TRBJ1-1|-|TRBV7-9
CASKTEGGTEAFF
TGTGCCAGTAAAACTGAAGGGGGCACTGAAGCTTTCTTT
>-|TRBJ2-1|-|TRBV6-5
CASRRRRGLRDEQFF
TGTGCCAGCAGAAGAAGGAGGGGACTCCGGGATGAGCAGTTCTTC
>-|TRBJ1-6|-|TRBV20-1
CSASREALHF
TGCAGTGCTAGCAGGGAAGCCCTCCACTTT
>-|TRBJ1-1|TRBD1|TRBV5-1
CASSLGDRGRGGEAFF
TGCGCCAGCAGCTTGGGGGACAGGGGAAGGGGTGGTGAAGCTTTCTTT
>-|TRBJ2-5|-|TRBV5-1
CASSLGPGEQETQYF
TGCGCCAGCAGCTTGGGTCCAGGGGAGCAAGAGACCCAGTACTTC
>-|TRBJ2-5|-|TRBV7-3
CASSLGGAGETQYF
TGTGCCAGCAGCTTAGGTGGCGCGGGAGAGACCCAGTACTTC
>few|TRBJ2-7|TRBD2|TRBV5-1
CASSLATSGRGLEQYF
TGCGCCAGCAGCTTGGCGACTAGCGGGAGGGGACTCGAGCAGTACTTC
>-|TRBJ1-1|TRBD1|TRBV28
CASKGTVQNTEAFF
TGTGCCAGCAAGGGGACAGTCCAGAACACTGAAGCTTTCTTT
>-|TRBJ2-7|TRBD1|TRBV27
CASSYTGTGYEQYF
TGTGCCAGCAGCTATACCGGGACAGGCTACGAGCAGTACTTC
>few|TRBJ1-5|TRBD1|TRBV19
CASSKGAGYNQPQHF
TGTGCCAGTTCCAAGGGGGCGGGGTACAATCAGCCCCAGCATTTT
>-|TRBJ2-7|-|TRBV2
CASSTFGYEQYF
TGTGCCAGCAGTACCTTCGGTTACGAGCAGTACTTC
>-|TRBJ1-1|-|TRBV4-1
CASSQGGGKWNTEAFF
TGCGCCAGCAGCCAAGGGGGGGGGAAGTGGAACACTGAAGCTTTCTTT
>-|TRBJ2-3|-|TRBV5-4
CASSPASSGSDTQYF
TGTGCCAGCAGCCCAGCTAGTTCGGGGTCAGATACGCAGTATTTT